The T cell receptor (beta chain) under discussion was sequenced for a study of T cell responses to AZD1222 COVID-19 vaccine. The study's findings and limits: CD4 TCRs associated with vaccination spanned spike, dominating at 160-218 and 743-854. Donors were chiefly white British, with a greater number of females, and clonal diversity was perhaps underestimated. Compared with day 0, the breadth and depth of the Spike-specific TCR repertoire rose significantly after two doses of AZD1222. AZD1222 recipients seropositive at baseline numbered only six or seven.

This clone has only one observation. As yet, its antigen is unknown. Using immunoSEQ multiplex PCR, the repertoire was profiled, and TCRdb retains in-frame clones only, with some absent. In the table there are tens of thousands of clones, around 81% of which are singletons. CDR3 length: 13 amino acids. V lost 0 bases and J lost 9, with 9 bases in between. Germline values: CDR1 KGHSH, CDR2 LQKENI. The sample was peripheral blood, taken 28 days after the second AZD1222 dose. This chain joins TRBV18 and TRBJ2-1; D ambiguous. The sequence was collected from an adult who received the AZD1222 COVID-19 vaccine. For the CDR3, the DNA is TGTGCCAGCTCACCACCGGTGACGGGTGAGCAGTTCTTC. Translation: CASSPPVTGEQFF.